This is a list of T cell receptor beta chains from one sample in a study of immune evolution from preneoplasia to lung adenocarcinoma. The repertoire was sequenced with immunoSEQ multiplex PCR; TCRdb's copy has only in-frame clones and lacks some. The sample records 9,500 to 15,000 clones, 85% being singletons. Material for sequencing was FFPE tissue from an adenomatous hyperplasia lung lesion. These receptors were obtained from a person between 45 and 75 years old with lung adenocarcinoma. CDR3s include the opening cysteine and the closing phenylalanine or tryptophan. A D gene is named only where the DNA matches it firmly. Expanded clones get a size class; other rows say once, few or many, or leave the size out.

TRBJ1-1,NA,TRBV6-6,NA,CASSPSNSGRNTEAFF,TGTGCCAGCAGCCCCTCTAACTCGGGACGGAACACTGAAGCTTTCTTT
TRBJ1-5,NA,TRBV27,NA,CASSLLGQPQHF,TGTGCCAGCAGTTTATTAGGTCAGCCCCAGCATTTT
TRBJ2-1,NA,TRBV5-1,NA,CANSSDQRYEQFF,TGCGCCAACAGCAGTGACCAGCGCTATGAGCAGTTCTTC
TRBJ2-2,TRBD2,TRBV11-1,NA,CASSSSSGRAGELFF,TGTGCCAGCAGCTCATCTAGCGGGAGGGCCGGGGAGCTGTTTTTT
TRBJ1-1,TRBD1,TRBV7-8,NA,CASSLAGTGGNTEAFF,TGTGCCAGCAGCTTAGCCGGGACAGGGGGGAACACTGAAGCTTTCTTT
TRBJ2-3,NA,TRBV28,NA,CASSFGTQYF,TGTGCCAGCAGTTTCGGTACGCAGTATTTT
TRBJ2-7,NA,TRBV9,NA,CASSVGDSGTYEQYF,TGTGCCAGCAGCGTAGGCGATTCAGGTACCTACGAGCAGTACTTC
TRBJ2-3,TRBD2,TRBV28,NA,CASSPIAGGPETDTQYF,TGTGCCAGCAGCCCAATAGCGGGAGGGCCGGAAACAGATACGCAGTATTTT
TRBJ2-3,TRBD1,TRBV7-6,NA,CASSIQGDLTDTQYF,TGTGCCAGCAGCATCCAGGGGGACCTCACAGATACGCAGTATTTT
TRBJ2-2,NA,TRBV9,NA,CASSARADRSGELFF,TGTGCCAGCAGCGCCCGGGCAGATCGTAGCGGGGAGCTGTTTTTT
TRBJ2-2,NA,TRBV2,NA,CASSAGPPNTGELFF,TGTGCCAGCAGTGCAGGGCCCCCGAACACCGGGGAGCTGTTTTTT
TRBJ2-7,TRBD2,TRBV11-2,NA,CASSSVSGSSYEQYF,TGTGCCAGCAGTTCAGTTAGCGGGAGTTCGTACGAGCAGTACTTC
TRBJ2-5,NA,TRBV29-1,NA,CSSGLLQETQYF,TGCAGTTCGGGACTTCTCCAAGAGACCCAGTACTTC
TRBJ1-3,NA,TRBV18,NA,CASSTRGPSSGNTIYF,TGTGCCAGCTCAACCAGAGGGCCCAGCTCTGGAAACACCATATATTTT
TRBJ2-1,TRBD2,TRBV4-1,NA,CASSLGLGGDEQFF,TGCGCCAGCAGCCTGGGACTAGGGGGAGATGAGCAGTTCTTC
TRBJ2-7,NA,TRBV10-1,NA,CASRERNEQYF,TGCGCCAGCAGAGAGCGGAACGAGCAGTACTTC
TRBJ2-3,NA,TRBV9,NA,CASSVAGPTDTQYF,TGTGCCAGCAGCGTAGCGGGACCCACAGATACGCAGTATTTT
TRBJ2-5,NA,TRBV11-2,NA,CASSLWGAETQYF,TGTGCCAGCAGCTTATGGGGGGCGGAGACCCAGTACTTC
TRBJ2-1,NA,TRBV5-1,NA,CASSLEWGSYNEQFF,TGCGCCAGCAGCTTGGAGTGGGGCTCCTACAATGAGCAGTTCTTC
TRBJ1-1,TRBD1,TRBV29-1,NA,CSVAWTGKTEAFF,TGCAGCGTTGCCTGGACAGGGAAGACTGAAGCTTTCTTT
TRBJ2-3,TRBD1,TRBV5-4,NA,CASSQPGQTLTDTQYF,TGTGCCAGCAGCCAACCGGGACAGACCCTCACAGATACGCAGTATTTT
TRBJ2-1,TRBD2,TRBV18,NA,CASSPGTRDPEQFF,TGTGCCAGTTCACCAGGGACTAGAGATCCTGAGCAGTTCTTC
TRBJ2-7,TRBD1,TRBV9,few,CASSPSGTGKYEQYF,TGTGCCAGCAGCCCATCCGGGACAGGAAAGTACGAGCAGTACTTC
TRBJ1-1,NA,TRBV5-1,NA,CASSSGGGYTEAFF,TGCGCCAGCAGTTCGGGGGGCGGCTACACTGAAGCTTTCTTT
TRBJ2-7,TRBD1,TRBV30,NA,CAWSPRDRVTYEQYF,TGTGCCTGGAGTCCGAGGGACAGGGTGACCTACGAGCAGTACTTC
TRBJ1-3,TRBD1,TRBV28,NA,CASRLPGTGAGNTIYF,TGTGCCAGCAGATTGCCCGGGACAGGGGCTGGAAACACCATATATTTT
TRBJ2-5,TRBD1,TRBV18,NA,CASSRQGRETQYF,TGTGCCAGCTCACGACAGGGGAGGGAGACCCAGTACTTC
TRBJ1-2,NA,TRBV7-9,NA,CASAASRGQYGYTF,TGTGCCAGCGCCGCGTCCAGGGGCCAATATGGCTACACCTTC
TRBJ2-1,TRBD2,TRBV7-2,few,CASRKPGLARYNEQFF,TGTGCCAGCAGGAAACCGGGACTAGCGAGATACAATGAGCAGTTCTTC